This T cell receptor beta chain was recorded in a study of cytomegalovirus exposure and HLA in healthy donors. Whole-study findings and limits: Usually a TCR sequence was rare, but some public TCRs were found in many donors.

PCR primers comprised 60 Vbeta and 13 Jbeta primers. The method was immunoSEQ multiplex PCR; TCRdb's version includes in-frame clones alone and lacks a portion of them. The table includes 110,000 to 150,000 clones, approximately 83% detected once. The CDR3 runs 13 residues. V was pared by 3 bases and J by 5 bases, with 2 bases of the junction left unmatched. Germline assignment: CDR1 SGHNT and CDR2 YYREEE (reference sequence). A word on this clone: Its antigen is undetermined.

The receptor was derived from a woman in her 40s in good health and CMV-seronegative. The chain uses TRBV5-4 and TRBJ2-5; TRBD1 matches 9 bases. Material: PBMCs. The CDR3 region is CASSWGTGETQYF. CDR3 nucleotides: TGTGCCAGCAGCTGGGGGACAGGGGAGACCCAGTACTTC.